The entry below gives a single T cell receptor (beta chain) sequence along with its context. The antigen remains unidentified. Unique molecular identifiers were built into the TCRbeta library. One entry per CDR3 protein results from TCRdb running MiXCR on the PCR reads. This table has approximately 980,000 distinct CDR3 sequences, under 30% appearing once. The entry originates in a study of T-cell reconstitution after alpha-beta-depleted transplantation in children. Study-level findings and limits: Reported findings indicate that, about two months after transplant, alpha-beta T cells came from several hundred expanded clones, which were derived from non-depleted graft cells.

The CDR3 length is 16 residues. Looked up from germline, CDR1 is MGHRA and CDR2 is YSYEKL. Trimming stripped 0 bases from V and 4 bases from J, with 14 bases between. The chain has TRBV4-1 and TRBJ2-3; D may match TRBD1 or TRBD2 (6 bases each). The clonotype originates from a boy younger than two who had a stem cell transplant for SCID, so the T cells may come from the graft donor. The sequences come from PBMCs, mostly from graft donor cells, collected 360 days after TCRalphabeta/CD19-depleted stem cell transplant. The CDR3 sequence: CASSQDFGGGADTQYF. CDR3 nucleotide sequence: TGCGCCAGCAGCCAAGATTTCGGAGGGGGAGCAGATACGCAGTATTTT.